This record covers a single T cell receptor beta chain. This clonotype occurred many times. Its antigen is still unknown. Base qualities were left out, and no much larger clone turns up one base away. TCRdb names Illumina HiSeq 1500 as the instrument used. TCRdb's own reprocessing of the public reads used fastp at Q25 and MiXCR and kept productive beta chains. Rows merge per CDR3 protein into single entries with the most common DNA and genes. This sample lists about 230,000 distinct CDR3 sequences; roughly 6.5% were detected once. The ten largest clonotypes hold around 6.5% of the sample. The sample is drawn from a study of T cell repertoires in cytomegalovirus infection (dated by TCRdb to between 2018 and 2020). As for the study more broadly: Donor HLA type was relevant to the analysis, because carriage of CMV infection together with the matching HLA type was indicated by public TCR beta signatures. Findings and caveats that apply to the study as a whole: Carriers of CMV infection plus the relevant HLA type were discriminated by the cumulative frequency of public TCR beta family members in the study cohort and in an independent approximately 350-donor cohort. In the ex vivo response, HLA-C-restricted CMV-specific TCR beta clonotypes were dominant, and in two of eight donors the single most frequent clonotype came from this HLA-C-restricted group.

Including the terminal cysteine and phenylalanine, the CDR3 comprises 14 residues. The only DNA kept is the CDR3, 42 bases in frame from the first base. The rearranged segments are TRBV23-1 and TRBJ1-4; 7 central nucleotides agree with TRBD1. TRBV23-1 is marked as an open reading frame, function uncertain. This sequence originates from a human donor in good health (CMV status not recorded). Some clones in this sample may be carry-over from other donors' samples. Material for sequencing was PBMCs. The DNA reads TGCGCATTTCTGTGGACAGGCCTTAATGAAAAACTGTTTTTT. Its translation is CAFLWTGLNEKLFF.